This entry describes one T cell receptor (beta chain). Antigen unknown. The germline V gene encodes CDR1 GTSNPN and CDR2 SVGIG (reference sequence). Trimming shortened V by 0 bases and J by 1 base, and 6 bases separated the two germline ends. This CDR3 is 13 amino acids long. This was the immunoSEQ version 4 assay in survey mode. Generated by immunoSEQ multiplex PCR, the TCRdb table keeps only in-frame clones and is missing some. Among more than 35,000 clones listed, roughly 87% were seen once. The data belong to a study of persistence of HIV-infected CD4 T cells. General study findings and limits: Degenerate expanded CDR3beta sequences were enriched among CMV- and Gag-responding cells. TCRbeta richness was lower in CMV- and Gag-responding cells than in anti-CD3/anti-CD28-responding cells.

This nonspecific control used anti-CD3/anti-CD28 bead stimulation of CD4+ T cells. Sorting of responding CD4+ T cells relied on upregulated CD40 ligand together with CD69. The TCR sequence derives from an adult man with HIV who was CMV-seropositive. Material: CD4+ T cells sorted from PBMCs after roughly 17-hour stimulation, obtained from a patient who received antiretroviral therapy. The chain employs TRBV30 and TRBJ1-2, with D unresolved. CDR3 sequence reads: CAWSVSINYGYTF. Here the CDR3 DNA reads TGTGCCTGGAGTGTTTCCATTAACTATGGCTACACCTTC.